One TCR beta chain is described in this entry. This clone's antigen is unknown. Within one base of it there is no much larger clone, and no base qualities were kept. The cohort was made up of roughly 670 healthy bone marrow donors. Cohort members were all nominally healthy when sampled, although unrecorded immune exposures were likely present. The donor tested CMV seropositive, placing the donor among the approximately 310 seropositive members of the cohort. A peripheral blood sample was provided by each donor, and peripheral blood mononuclear cells were used for TCR beta sequencing. The Qiagen DNeasy Blood Extraction Kit was used to extract genomic DNA from the blood cell samples. The data were obtained in a study of cytomegalovirus exposure and HLA in healthy donors (dated by TCRdb to about 2017). At the level of the whole study: According to an earlier analysis of 587 of the donors, roughly 180 million T cells yielded 95 million to 140 million unique TCR beta sequences and about 300 Gb of sequence data. Roughly 300 gigabases of sequencing data and roughly 90 million unique TCR sequences were included in an early release covering around 650 HLA-typed donors. Of the approximately 400 genotyped donors, approximately 83% fell in the genetic ancestry cluster associated with self-reported Caucasian donors. The aim of the study was to test whether cataloging public T cell receptors could identify signatures of past pathogen exposure. Using immunosequencing, the study profiled T cell repertoires from fewer than 700 subjects and related those repertoires to cytomegalovirus serostatus. Besides the first cohort of 666 subjects, a separate validation cohort made up of some 110 different subjects was used. To predict cytomegalovirus infection status, the study combined high-throughput TCR immunosequencing, statistical association of individual TCRs with disease status, and machine learning. A later analysis re-analyzed previously published TCR beta repertoires from roughly 630 donors and added high-resolution HLA genotyping to study TCR occurrence patterns. Rather than drawing on any new phenotypic data, the later analysis identified candidate immune exposures from TCR beta sequences and the way those sequences occurred across donors. An earlier analysis of around 640 of the donors used high-throughput TCR beta sequencing to judge whether each TCR beta V gene segment behaved as functional or pseudogenic. Donor age, sex, ethnicity and CMV serostatus were collected together with the repertoire data. A later genetic analysis used genome-wide SNP genotypes for 398 of the 666 donors, treating that subset as a discovery cohort. Every discovery cohort repertoire had been produced on one sequencing platform. HLA typing covered class I and class II loci at four-digit resolution. The number of typed donors differed by locus: about 629-630 for A, B, C, DRB1 and DQB1; 522 for DQA1; around 610 for DPA1; and about 450 for DPB1. Roughly 5 DR-DQ haplotypes were handled as single units for association and clustering, since linkage in the cohort was strong. Among almost 400 genotyped donors of the cohort, an average of about 240,000 unique TCR beta nucleotide sequences were sequenced per donor, roughly 20% of them non-productive.

The protocol used for the library was the immunoSEQ multiplex PCR assay. The multiplex PCR relied on a mix of 60 forward primers for TCR Vbeta segments and 13 reverse primers for TCR Jbeta segments. Amplification of the CDR3 region of rearranged TCR beta genes was performed with a multiplex PCR assay on genomic DNA. The amplified TCR beta libraries were sequenced on the Illumina HiSeq System as 87-base-pair reads. Under the source paper's analysis protocol: A later analysis tallied about 77 million unique TCR beta chains across the 666 repertoires, and about 12 million of those chains were shared by two or more donors. Raw reads were error-corrected and collapsed into unique sequences by a nearest-neighbor algorithm in which closely related sequences were merged to remove PCR and sequencing errors. V, D and J gene segments were assigned by aligning CDR3 sequences to IMGT reference sequences. Each retained sequence needed at least a six-nucleotide match to both a V gene segment and a J gene segment. A rearrangement was called productive if the CDR3 had no stop codons and remained in frame with V and J, and every other rearrangement was called non-productive. Following IMGT convention, CDR3 was defined as the stretch from the second conserved V-encoded cysteine to the conserved J-encoded phenylalanine. In an earlier analysis of approximately 590 of the donors, sequences lacking an unambiguous match to a single V gene segment were excluded. An earlier analysis of about 590 of the donors classified V segments as functional when productive rearrangements were above 56.7% and as segregating when the standard deviation between donors was above 5%. A statistical classification framework was developed to diagnose cytomegalovirus status using the catalog of TCR beta chain sequences. A later analysis assigned V and J genes by comparing TCR nucleotide sequences with IMGT/GENE-DB human TR gene sequences. Using the TCRdist pipeline, a later analysis assigned CDR3 sequences along with most-parsimonious VDJ recombination scenarios. In a later analysis, each TCR beta chain was defined by its CDR3 amino acid sequence together with its V-gene family, and reads without a unique V-gene family were excluded. To address suspected cross-contamination and a sequencing artifact, a later analysis removed roughly 580 highly shared, low-generation-probability nucleotide sequences. In a later analysis, a clonal expansion index was calculated for each public chain from normalized within-repertoire ranks of inferred template counts. In a later analysis, generation probabilities were computed using a VDJ recombination model fitted to out-of-frame rearrangements, and the results were checked against IGoR. In a later analysis, TCR-TCR, TCR-HLA and TCR-CMV co-occurrence was scored with hypergeometric tests, and a repertoire-size bias correction was applied to TCR pairs. False discovery rates were estimated in a later analysis by permuting HLA or CMV assignments 20 times. In a later analysis, co-occurring TCRs were grouped with DBSCAN, and TCRdist sequence similarity was added when clustering was performed within HLA-allele-positive subsets. For co-occurrence clustering, repertoires with fewer than 30,000 or more than 120,000 public chains were excluded, along with 5 or 6 repertoires with anomalous nucleotide sharing. TCRdb took over this immuneACCESS table, retaining in-frame rearrangements with V and J assigned. Such tables are incomplete; in checked studies, under half of the missing clones stem from an unresolved V gene, and the remainder is unexplained. V and J calls and clone size are those listed in that table; D and trimming were worked out from the DNA. The sample table lists 85,000 to 130,000 clones, 75% of them with a count of one. The ten largest clonotypes hold 4.5% to 5% of the sample.

What the authors observed across the whole study: A later analysis reported that several top co-occurrence clusters appeared linked to parvovirus B19, influenza, CMV and Epstein-Barr virus. CMV serostatus was the only immune exposure information available for the cohort. Cytomegalovirus status was reported to be diagnosed by the classifier with high specificity and sensitivity in both the original and validation cohorts. In a later analysis, 15,000 to 20,000 TCR beta sequences were associated with specific HLA alleles at a false discovery rate of 0.05. Correlated functional status among segregating V segments might be attributable to linkage disequilibrium, but an unknown experimental factor could not be ruled out. Most CMV-associated TCR beta chains appeared to be HLA-restricted in a later analysis, and the HLA associations seemed to be driven largely by CMV exposure. In this cohort, only TCR beta chains were sequenced, and detectable features were limited by the absence of alpha or paired-chain data. A further reported finding was that TCR beta sequences accurately predicted the HLA-A and HLA-B alleles for most subjects in the first cohort. Most TCR sequences were seen in very few donors, while some public TCRs were found in many individuals. An association between a missense DCLRE1C variant and V-gene and J-gene trimming of TCR beta chains was found in a later genetic analysis and replicated in an independent cohort. Sequencing depth was assumed to be roughly uniform across donors in the presence/absence analyses, though that assumption may not hold. In an earlier analysis of some 500 of the donors, most TCR beta V segments were observed in productive rearrangements about 87% or about 30% of the time, broadly matching IMGT annotations. When HLA alleles, especially DR and DQ, strongly co-occurred, attributing TCR associations to individual alleles was difficult. The study listed 164 TCR beta chains as associated with cytomegalovirus. A later analysis found that HLA-associated TCR beta chains were more clonally expanded and had lower generation probabilities than equally common non-associated chains. In vitro tests confirmed that a few of the cytomegalovirus-associated TCR beta chains recognize cytomegalovirus antigens. A later genetic analysis reported fewer N-insertions in productive TCRs among donors in an Asian-associated ancestry cluster than the approximately 670-donor mean. Because counts were too low, seventeen rarely observed V segments, including chromosome 9 orphons, were excluded from the earlier analysis of 587 of the donors. The sequencing pipeline was judged likely to have produced a cluster of highly shared sequence variants as a technical artifact. The authors suggested that the approach could potentially be generalized to other disease states and immunological phenotypes. Because some donors lacked HLA typing at each locus, the association tests relied only on the typed subset. Some IMGT-functional V segments, including TRBV6-2 and TRBV6-3, could not be distinguished by the 87-base-pair reads and were therefore excluded. A later analysis found that TCR association rates varied across HLA loci, with DRB1 alleles showing the most associated TCRs and HLA-C alleles the fewest.

V lost 3 bases and J lost 4 bases, and the count of bases not matched to a germline gene is 9. The CDR3, cysteine through phenylalanine, is 16 amino acids long. The kept DNA is CDR3 alone, 48 bases in frame from the first base. The CDR1 and CDR2 encoded by the germline V gene are SGDLS and YYNGEE. The sample was PBMCs. The chain couples TRBV9 to TRBJ1-4; TRBD1 lines up with 7 middle nucleotides. The receptor comes from a woman aged 18-35 years in good health and CMV-seropositive. CDR3 region: CASSAQTGTVNEKLFF. The bases are TGTGCCAGCAGCGCTCAGACCGGGACAGTTAATGAAAAACTGTTTTTT.